Included here is one T cell receptor (beta chain) sequence, with context. TCRdb keeps only in-frame clones here, not all; method: immunoSEQ multiplex PCR. Seen here are nearly 80,000 clones, 85% to 95% observed once, and the top ten hold less than 0.4%. This sample is drawn from a study of technical replicates of blood from a few donors. Sequencing was carried out using T cells isolated from PBMCs. This TCR came from a human donor in good health.

CDR3 amino acids: CATSRTIAGEFGYEQYF. In DNA form, the CDR3 reads TGTGCCACCAGCAGAACTATAGCGGGAGAATTCGGGTACGAGCAGTACTTC. The chain employs TRBV15 and TRBJ2-7; 9 bases fit TRBD2. The V and J ends lost 2 bases and 4 bases, in that order; junction bases with no gene match: 12. The CDR3 has 17 amino acids. Germline V gene lookup returns CDR1 LNHNV and CDR2 YYDKDF (reference sequence).